These 30 T cell receptor beta chains were all obtained from the same sample, sequenced in a study of cytotoxic CD8 clonotypes in ibrutinib-treated CLL. TCRdb's copy holds only in-frame clones and misses some; the assay was immunoSEQ multiplex PCR. The repertoire holds roughly 150,000 clones, with 60% to 85% as singletons. The sequencing used PBMCs, collected after 24 months of ibrutinib treatment. The receptors originated from a human donor with chronic lymphocytic leukemia.

V is TRBV28 and J is TRBJ1-4, with D hard to call. The CDR3 covers 15 residues. CDR1 and CDR2 from the germline V gene are MDHEN and SYDVKM. Trimming shortened V by 3 bases and J by 5 bases, and 13 bases separated the two germline ends. CDR3 sequence reads: CASSFPMGRNEKLFF. CDR3 nucleotides: TGTGCCAGCAGTTTCCCCATGGGTCGGAATGAAAAACTGTTTTTT.

The chain joins TRBV19 to TRBJ2-3; D uncertain. V lost 6 bases and J lost 1, with 5 bases in between. Germline V gives CDR1 LNHDA, CDR2 SQIVND (reference sequence). The CDR3 covers 12 residues. CDR3 sequence (DNA): TGTGCCAGTAGACGGGGCACAGATACGCAGTATTTT. It is translated as CASRRGTDTQYF. Full variable domain (missing parts from reference TRBV19 and TRBJ2-3): DGGITQSPKYLFRKEGQNVTLSCEQNLNHDAMYWYRQDPGQGLRLIYYSQIVNDFQKGDIAEGYSVSREKKESFPLTVTSAQKNPTAFYLCASRRGTDTQYFGPGTRLTVL.

V gene TRBV28 combines with J gene TRBJ1-1, with D perhaps matching TRBD1 (6 bases). Germline-derived CDR1 and CDR2 are MDHEN and SYDVKM. Trimming took off 8 bases at V and 3 bases at J, with 10 bases between the two ends. The CDR3 is made up of 12 amino acids. The CDR3 DNA reads TGTGCCAGCGCGGGGGCCGACACTGAAGCTTTCTTT. It codes for CASAGADTEAFF.

This sequence joins TRBV4-3 and TRBJ2-5; TRBD1 aligns across 7 bases. The germline V gene has CDR1 LGHNA and CDR2 YSLEER. V trimming: 0 bases; J trimming: 4 bases; junction bases outside the gene matches: 14. The CDR3 runs to 18 residues. The CDR3 DNA is TGCGCCAGCAGCCAAGATTTGGTCCGACAGGGTGGGGCAGAGACCCAGTACTTC. This encodes CASSQDLVRQGGAETQYF.

This rearrangement joins TRBV21-1 to TRBJ2-2. TRBV21-1 is a pseudogene locus. The CDR3 length is 15 residues. DNA for the CDR3: TGTGCCAGCAGCAGGCCGGACCTGAACACCGGGGAGCTGTTTTTT. Translating it yields CASSRPDLNTGELFF.

This clone was seen a handful of times. This specimen includes other DNA sequences encoding the same CDR3. J is TRBJ2-3 and V is TRBV11-1; no reliable D call. Germline CDR1 and CDR2: SGHAT and FQDESV (reference sequence). This CDR3 is 11 amino acids long. Trimming took 5 bases from V and 4 from J, leaving 4 bases between them. In DNA form, the CDR3 reads TGTGCCAGCAGCCCTGCAGATACGCAGTATTTT. This translates into CASSPADTQYF.

V is TRBV4-3 and J is TRBJ1-4, with D perhaps matching TRBD1 (6 bases). V was shortened by 0 bases and J by 7 bases, with 18 bases between the two germline ends. Germline-derived CDR1 and CDR2 are LGHNA and YSLEER. This CDR3 is 17 amino acids long. As DNA, the CDR3 is TGCGCCAGCAGCCAAGATTTCCGGGGGGCTGGTGGTGAAAAACTGTTTTTT. As protein: CASSQDFRGAGGEKLFF.

V and J are TRBV7-8 and TRBJ1-5, with 9 bases matching TRBD1. CDR1 and CDR2 (germline): SGHVS, FQNEAQ. The V segment lost 2 bases and the J segment 7 bases; nucleotides outside the gene matches: 6. CDR3 length: 15 amino acids. CDR3 protein: CASSLLDRGGQPQHF. Here the CDR3 DNA reads TGTGCCAGCAGCTTACTGGACAGGGGAGGCCAGCCCCAGCATTTT.

The gene calls are TRBV7-3 and TRBJ1-4, with D possibly TRBD1 on 5 matching bases. The V gene's germline CDR1 is SGHTA and CDR2 FQGTGA. The CDR3 consists of 13 residues. The ends were cut back, 1 base at V and 7 bases at J, with 7 bases in the middle. The CDR3 spells CASSLIQGEKLFF. For the CDR3, the DNA is TGTGCCAGCAGCTTAATCCAGGGTGAAAAACTGTTTTTT.

This clone was seen ten or more times. The rearrangement links TRBV7-2 to TRBJ1-2; TRBD1 agrees at 12 bases. There are 16 residues in the CDR3. The V gene's germline CDR1 is SGHTA and CDR2 FQGNSA. Losses at the gene ends were 5 bases for V and 4 bases for J; bases not matched to a gene: 8. CDR3 nucleotide sequence: TGTGCCAGCAGCCCGGGACAGGGGGCAGGGGCCTATGGCTACACCTTC. Translated, it gives CASSPGQGAGAYGYTF.

Ten or more counts support this clone. The chain employs TRBV7-9 and TRBJ1-5; 8 positions agree with TRBD1. Germline lookup yields CDR1 SEHNR and CDR2 FQNEAQ (reference sequence). The length of the CDR3 is 15 residues. The V and J ends lost 4 bases and 5 bases, in that order; junction bases with no gene match: 7. CDR3 amino acids: CASSSWAGGDQPQHF. The CDR3 DNA reads TGTGCCAGCAGCTCCTGGGCAGGGGGCGATCAGCCCCAGCATTTT.

This chain links TRBV7-2 with TRBJ1-5, with D maybe TRBD1 (6 bases). This CDR3 spans 13 amino acids. V lost 4 bases, J lost 7 bases, and 11 bases lay in between. Germline V CDR1 and CDR2: SGHTA, FQGNSA. CDR3 loop: CASSSGDIQPQHF. Here the CDR3 DNA reads TGTGCCAGCAGCTCCGGGGACATCCAGCCCCAGCATTTT.

This clone has just one count. The genes are TRBV11-2 and TRBJ2-3; the D is unclear. The CDR3 runs 12 residues. V dropped 5 bases and J dropped 3 bases, with 6 bases sitting between them. Germline CDR1 reads SGHAT; CDR2 reads FQNNGV. The CDR3: CASSRTTDTQYF. As DNA, the CDR3 is TGTGCCAGCAGCCGAACGACAGATACGCAGTATTTT.

The table lists this clone with a few counts. The V and J genes are TRBV5-4 and TRBJ1-2; D perhaps matches TRBD1 (5 bases). Germline CDR1 and CDR2: SGHNT and YYREEE (reference sequence). V was clipped by 7 bases and J by 4 bases, with 17 bases between them. This CDR3 is 14 amino acids long. The CDR3 nucleotides read TGTGCCAGCCCCGGGGGGGACGACCCCTATGGCTACACCTTC. Translating it yields CASPGGDDPYGYTF.

The V call is TRBV5-5, the J call TRBJ2-3; no firm D call. This CDR3 is 15 amino acids long. In germline, CDR1 is SGHKS, CDR2 YYEKEE (reference sequence). Trimming took off 1 base at V and 6 bases at J, with 15 bases between the two ends. CDR3 coding DNA: TGTGCCAGCAGCTTGATTAGATCCCTAGGGGATACGCAGTATTTT. This translates into CASSLIRSLGDTQYF.

This sequence joins TRBV4-2 and TRBJ2-7; 11 nucleotides align to TRBD2. This CDR3 spans 16 amino acids. Germline CDR1 LGHNA, CDR2 YNFKEQ. After removal of 0 bases from V and 4 bases from J, the junction contained 5 bases not matched to a gene. The CDR3 protein is CASSQDRASGRYEQYF. CDR3 sequence (DNA): TGTGCCAGCAGCCAAGATCGGGCTAGCGGGAGGTACGAGCAGTACTTC.

The V and J genes are TRBV28 and TRBJ2-1; 13 bases fit TRBD2. V lost 7 bases and J lost 4; bases outside the gene matches: 4. The germline CDR1 and CDR2 sequences are MDHEN and SYDVKM. The CDR3 is 15 residues long. The CDR3 is CASTGGLAGYNEQFF. In DNA, the CDR3 is TGTGCCAGCACCGGGGGACTAGCGGGGTACAATGAGCAGTTCTTC.

The chain links TRBV4-3 to TRBJ2-5; 10 bases are a match to TRBD2. The CDR3 is 16 residues long. Per the germline V gene, CDR1 is LGHNA and CDR2 is YSLEER. The J segment lost 1 base and the V segment lost 3 bases, leaving 5 bases of the junction unmatched. The CDR3 coding sequence is TGCGCCAGCAGCCAGGGGGCTAGCGGGAGCCAAGAGACCCAGTACTTC. Its protein product is CASSQGASGSQETQYF.

The chain links TRBV7-8 to TRBJ2-7; tentatively, D is TRBD2 (5 bases). The CDR3 contains 16 residues. Germline lookup yields CDR1 SGHVS and CDR2 FQNEAQ. Between the trimmed V and J ends, which lost 1 base and 6 bases, there was a span of 19 bases. CDR3 bases: TGTGCCAGCAGCTTAGTGTGGTCCAGAGGAGGCCCCGAGCAGTACTTC. Its protein product is CASSLVWSRGGPEQYF.

The J gene is TRBJ1-3, the V gene TRBV9; TRBD1 matches 8 bases. The CDR3 is 15 amino acids. Trimming removed 4 bases from V and 3 bases from J; junction bases left unmatched: 6. CDR1 and CDR2 from the germline V gene are SGDLS and YYNGEE. As DNA, the CDR3 is TGTGCCAGCAGCCCATTCGGGACAGGTGGAAACACCATATATTTT. Amino acid sequence: CASSPFGTGGNTIYF. Full variable domain (rest looked up from reference TRBV9 and TRBJ1-3): DSGVTQTPKHLITATGQRVTLRCSPRSGDLSVYWYQQSLDQGLQFLIQYYNGEERAKGNILERFSAQQFPDLHSELNLSSLELGDSALYFCASSPFGTGGNTIYFGEGSWLTVV.

The chain couples TRBV7-3 to TRBJ1-6; TRBD1 might be the D (5 bases). Per the germline V gene, CDR1 is SGHTA and CDR2 is FQGTGA. Trimming shortened V by 4 bases and J by 8 bases, and 12 bases separated the two germline ends. CDR3 length: 14 amino acids. The CDR3 is CASSSGQAHSPLHF. The CDR3 coding sequence is TGTGCCAGCAGCTCCGGACAAGCCCATTCACCCCTCCACTTT. The entire variable domain, with the rest obtained from reference TRBV7-3 and TRBJ1-6, is as follows: GAGVSQTPSNKVTEKGKYVELRCDPISGHTALYWYRQSLGQGPEFLIYFQGTGAADDSGLPNDRFFAVRPEGSVSTLKIQRTERGDSAVYLCASSSGQAHSPLHFGNGTRLTVT.

This clone was observed once. The J gene is TRBJ2-7, the V gene TRBV19; TRBD2 agrees at 8 bases. Trimming took 5 bases from V and 1 from J; bases not matched to a gene: 10. The germline gives CDR1 LNHDA, CDR2 SQIVND (reference sequence). The CDR3 has 16 amino acids. The CDR3 region is CASSPTPLADSYEQYF. Here the CDR3 DNA reads TGTGCCAGTAGTCCAACCCCACTAGCGGATTCCTACGAGCAGTACTTC.

The chain recombines TRBV28 with TRBJ2-1; no definite D call. V was shortened by 5 bases and J by 8 bases, with 16 bases between the two germline ends. The CDR3 runs to 14 residues. The germline CDR1 and CDR2 sequences are MDHEN and SYDVKM. The CDR3 region has the DNA TGTGCCAGCAGTAAGGTGGCGGCAACCTATGAGCAGTTCTTC. The encoded protein is CASSKVAATYEQFF.

This sequence joins TRBV15 and TRBJ1-2, with a possible D match to TRBD1 (6 bases). Germline V gene data show CDR1 as LNHNV and CDR2 as YYDKDF (reference sequence). CDR3 size: 15 residues. Deletions cut 4 bases from V and 3 bases from J, with 15 bases between. CDR3 nucleotides: TGTGCCACCAGCACTGGAGGACAGCGAGACTATGGCTACACCTTC. This sequence encodes CATSTGGQRDYGYTF.

The rearrangement joins TRBV25-1 to TRBJ1-6; no clear D. V was cut by 0 bases and J by 10 bases, with 13 bases left in between. The CDR3 consists of 15 residues. Germline V lookup: CDR1 MGHDK, CDR2 SYGVNS. The CDR3 spells CASSEYGFGQSPLHF. The CDR3 bases are TGTGCCAGCAGTGAATACGGGTTCGGCCAATCACCCCTCCACTTT.

This clone was picked up many times. The chain's CDR3 is CAISAGLAPEQYF. For the CDR3, the DNA is TGTGCCATCAGTGCGGGACTAGCGCCCGAGCAGTACTTC. V gene TRBV10-3 combines with J gene TRBJ2-7; 10 bases map to TRBD2. Germline V CDR1 and CDR2: ENHRY, SYGVKD. CDR3 size: 13 residues. Unmatched junction bases numbered 3, after V lost 4 bases and J lost 6 bases.

This clone was seen a few times. Here the CDR3 reads CASSLGGGGTEAFF. In nucleotides, the CDR3 is TGTGCCAGCAGCTTAGGAGGGGGCGGAACTGAAGCTTTCTTT. V and J are TRBV7-9 and TRBJ1-1, with 7 bases lining up with TRBD1. With 1 base clipped from V and 5 bases from J, the junction kept 4 bases outside the gene matches. This CDR3 has 14 amino acids. The V gene's germline CDR1 is SEHNR and CDR2 FQNEAQ (reference sequence).

The CDR3 spells CASSPPGTGREAFF. The CDR3 region has the DNA TGTGCCAGCAGCCCCCCCGGGACAGGCCGTGAAGCTTTCTTT. This sequence joins TRBV7-2 and TRBJ1-1; 8 nucleotides agree with TRBD1. The V segment lost 5 bases and the J segment 7 bases; nucleotides outside the gene matches: 9. This CDR3 spans 14 amino acids. The germline V gene encodes CDR1 SGHTA and CDR2 FQGNSA.

The chain uses TRBV5-1 and TRBJ2-7; tentatively, D is TRBD1 or TRBD2 (5 bases each). CDR3 size: 14 residues. Germline V gene lookup returns CDR1 SGHRS and CDR2 YFSETQ. Trimming pared 3 bases from V and 2 bases from J, leaving 12 bases between. CDR3 nucleotides: TGCGCCAGCAGCTGGGGGTTAGGGGCCTACGAGCAGTACTTC. It translates to CASSWGLGAYEQYF. Full variable domain (outside the CDR3, taken from reference TRBV5-1 and TRBJ2-7): KAGVTQTPRYLIKTRGQQVTLSCSPISGHRSVSWYQQTPGQGLQFLFEYFSETQRNKGNFPGRFSGRQFSNSRSEMNVSTLELGDSALYLCASSWGLGAYEQYFGPGTRLTVT.

V is TRBV5-1 and J is TRBJ2-7; TRBD1 matches at 7 bases. CDR3 length equals 13 residues. Germline assignment: CDR1 SGHRS and CDR2 YFSETQ. With V trimmed by 4 bases and J by 7 bases, 8 bases remained unmatched. In DNA form, the CDR3 reads TGCGCCAGCAGCCGGGACAGTGCCTTGGAGCAGTACTTC. Amino acids: CASSRDSALEQYF.